A single sample gave rise to the 2 T cell receptor beta chains below, sequenced in a study of T cells after posttransplantation cyclophosphamide. Methotrexate plus calcineurin inhibitor accompanied controls' myeloablative marrow transplants; sampling was 1 year later. Repertoires were generated with immunoSEQ multiplex PCR, while TCRdb's copy carries only in-frame clones and drops some. The table includes roughly 16,000 clones, roughly 91% detected once. The sample consisted of PBMCs, taken after an allogeneic stem cell transplant with a calcineurin inhibitor and methotrexate. The source of these receptors is a male patient between 50 and 60 years old who received an allogeneic stem cell transplant from an unrelated donor, was CMV-positive, and had chronic GVHD only. Some T cells may originate from the graft donor.

This rearrangement joins TRBV6-1 to TRBJ1-6, with a possible D match to TRBD1 (6 bases). Germline assignment: CDR1 MNHNS and CDR2 SASEGT. V lost 1 base and J 10 bases, leaving 11 bases between the germline ends. The CDR3 length is 14 residues. The CDR3: CASSEDRVWSPLHF. Here the CDR3 DNA reads TGTGCCAGCAGTGAAGACAGGGTATGGTCACCCCTCCACTTT.

This chain joins TRBV18 and TRBJ2-7; possible D gene TRBD2, 6 bases. CDR3 length equals 15 residues. V lost 3 bases and J lost 6, with 18 bases in between. The germline CDR1 and CDR2 sequences are KGHSH and LQKENI. This CDR3 reads CASSPPSVSFREQYF. CDR3 DNA sequence: TGTGCCAGCTCACCCCCTAGCGTTAGTTTTCGCGAGCAGTACTTC.